These 8 T cell receptor beta chains came from one sample sequenced in a study of blood T cell repertoires in COVID-19. TCRdb keeps only in-frame clones here, not all; method: immunoSEQ multiplex PCR. The data contain approximately 12,000 clones, 55% to 80% of them seen just once; the ten biggest clones take up 30% to 35%. The source material was peripheral blood. The receptors stem from a human donor in a cohort sampled during active COVID-19.

The rearrangement links TRBV10-3 to TRBJ2-7; 8 nucleotides align to TRBD1. CDR3 length equals 11 residues. V dropped 11 bases and J dropped 2; count of bases not matched to a gene: 2. The germline V gene has CDR1 ENHRY and CDR2 SYGVKD. In DNA form, the CDR3 reads TGTGCCGGGGGACAGGCCTACGAGCAGTACTTC. The encoded protein is CAGGQAYEQYF.

This clone was seen more than once but under ten times. The chain recombines TRBV27 with TRBJ2-7, with D perhaps TRBD2 (5 bases). V dropped 6 bases and J dropped 4 bases, with 16 bases sitting between them. Per germline, CDR1 MNHEY and CDR2 SMNVEV (reference sequence). This CDR3 is 14 amino acids long. The CDR3 DNA is TGTGCCAGCAGCATACTAGGGCAAGAGTACGAGCAGTACTTC. Amino acids: CASSILGQEYEQYF.

This clone has just one count. The chain has TRBV14 and TRBJ2-7; 8 nucleotides align to TRBD2. Trimming at V came to 2 bases and at J to 4 bases, leaving 7 bases not matched to a gene. The CDR3 totals 15 residues. The V gene's germline CDR1 is SGHDN and CDR2 FVKESK. The CDR3 loop reads CASSQPGLGDYEQYF. Written as DNA, the CDR3 is TGTGCCAGCAGCCAACCGGGACTAGGGGATTACGAGCAGTACTTC.

J is TRBJ2-5 and V is TRBV11-2, with D unclear. The CDR3 extends over 13 amino acids. Trimming cost V 1 base and J 1 base, with 4 bases left between them. Per germline, CDR1 SGHAT and CDR2 FQNNGV. The CDR3 sequence: CASSLGSQETQYF. CDR3 nucleotide sequence: TGTGCCAGCAGCTTAGGGAGCCAAGAGACCCAGTACTTC.

This sequence joins TRBV4-1 and TRBJ2-7; the match to TRBD1 covers 9 bases. Germline CDR1 is MGHRA and CDR2 is YSYEKL. The CDR3 consists of 13 residues. After removal of 4 bases from V and 3 bases from J, the junction contained 1 base not matched to a gene. The CDR3 coding sequence is TGCGCCAGCAGCCGGGACAGGGACTACGAGCAGTACTTC. Translation: CASSRDRDYEQYF.

This clone was seen once. V usage is TRBV24-1 and J usage is TRBJ1-2; 7 nucleotides line up with TRBD1. The CDR3 is 16 residues long. Germline V CDR1 and CDR2: KGHDR, SFDVKD. V dropped 3 bases and J dropped 3; count of bases not matched to a gene: 9. This CDR3 reads CATSDASRGMDYGYTF. CDR3 in DNA: TGTGCCACCAGTGATGCGTCCAGGGGGATGGACTATGGCTACACCTTC.

A few counts support this clone. The genes are TRBV4-2 and TRBJ2-7, with 9 nucleotides matching TRBD2. The CDR3 loop spans 17 amino acids. V gave up 0 bases and J gave up 0 bases; unmatched junction bases: 6. Germline CDR1 LGHNA, CDR2 YNFKEQ. The CDR3 DNA is TGTGCCAGCAGCCAAGAGAATGGGCGGGGGGGCTCCTACGAGCAGTACTTC. Translating it yields CASSQENGRGGSYEQYF.

This chain connects TRBV5-1 to TRBJ1-4, with a weak D call TRBD1 (6 bases). Trimming removed 5 bases at V and 7 bases at J, with 18 bases between. The germline V gene encodes CDR1 SGHRS and CDR2 YFSETQ. This CDR3 has 15 residues. The CDR3 loop is CASSTIGARGEKLFF. The CDR3, as DNA: TGCGCCAGCAGTACAATCGGGGCCAGGGGTGAAAAACTGTTTTTT.